This T cell receptor (beta chain) was profiled in a study of T-cell memory formation after mild COVID-19. Study in general: TCR clusters were mostly donor specific. General study findings and limits: A second wave expanding day 15 to 37 was CD4+-biased; contracting clones were balanced. Clones that contracted clustered mainly in CM and EM if CD4+ and in EMRA if CD8+. Certain responding clones were present in pre-infection memory, suggesting participation of cross-reactive memory.

V lost 2 bases and J lost 5; bases outside the gene matches: 2. Germline CDR1 and CDR2: MNHEY and SVGAGI. This CDR3 is 15 amino acids long. At least ten counts were recorded for this clonotype. The antigen remains unidentified. TCRdb redid the calling of the 5' RACE reads with MiXCR, one entry per CDR3 protein. The sample includes approximately 50,000 distinct CDR3 sequences, more than 10% seen only once; the top ten take approximately 25%. The clonotype was recovered from a man aged 18-30 years who had mild COVID-19 (a few samples of this study predate the infection). Cell type and time point are not known. This sequence joins TRBV6-5 and TRBJ2-5, with TRBD2 identical over 13 bases. The material sequenced was PBMCs or a T cell subset sorted from them (not recorded which). CDR3 region: CASSYGLAGVETQYF. Here the CDR3 DNA reads TGTGCCAGCAGTTACGGACTAGCGGGGGTGGAGACCCAGTACTTC.